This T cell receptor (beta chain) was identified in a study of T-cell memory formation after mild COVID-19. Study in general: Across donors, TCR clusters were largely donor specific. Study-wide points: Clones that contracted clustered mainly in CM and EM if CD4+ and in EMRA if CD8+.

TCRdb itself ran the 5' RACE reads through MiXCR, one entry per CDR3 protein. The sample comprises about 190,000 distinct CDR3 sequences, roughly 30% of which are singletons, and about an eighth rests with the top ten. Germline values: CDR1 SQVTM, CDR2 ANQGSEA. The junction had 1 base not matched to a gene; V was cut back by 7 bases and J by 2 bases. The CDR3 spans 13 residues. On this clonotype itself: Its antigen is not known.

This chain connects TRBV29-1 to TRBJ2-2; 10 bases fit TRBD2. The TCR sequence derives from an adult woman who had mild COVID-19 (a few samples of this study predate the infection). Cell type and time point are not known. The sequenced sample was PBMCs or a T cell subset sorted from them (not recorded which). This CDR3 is CSGTSGNTGELFF. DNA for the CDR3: TGCAGCGGGACTAGCGGAAACACCGGGGAGCTGTTTTTT.